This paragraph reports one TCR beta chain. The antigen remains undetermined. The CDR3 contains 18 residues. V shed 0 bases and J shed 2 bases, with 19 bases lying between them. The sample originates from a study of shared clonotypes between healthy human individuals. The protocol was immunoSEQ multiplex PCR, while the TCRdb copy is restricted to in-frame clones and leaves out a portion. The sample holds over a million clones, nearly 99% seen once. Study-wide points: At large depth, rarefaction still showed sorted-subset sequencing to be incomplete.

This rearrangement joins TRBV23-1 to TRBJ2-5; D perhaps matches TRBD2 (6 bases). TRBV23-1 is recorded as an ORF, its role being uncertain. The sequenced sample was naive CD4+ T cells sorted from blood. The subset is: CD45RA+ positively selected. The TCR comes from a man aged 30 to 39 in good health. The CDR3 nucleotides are TGCGCCAGCAGTCAATCTTTACAGGTTTGTGGGGGGCAAGAGACCCAGTACTTC. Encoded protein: CASSQSLQVCGGQETQYF.